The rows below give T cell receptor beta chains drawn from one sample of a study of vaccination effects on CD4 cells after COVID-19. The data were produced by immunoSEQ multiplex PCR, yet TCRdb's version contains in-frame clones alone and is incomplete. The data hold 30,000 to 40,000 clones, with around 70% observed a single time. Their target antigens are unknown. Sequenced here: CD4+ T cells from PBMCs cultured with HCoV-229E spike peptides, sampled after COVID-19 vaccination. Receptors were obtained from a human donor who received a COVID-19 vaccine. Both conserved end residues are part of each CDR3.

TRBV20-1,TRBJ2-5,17,CSASDPSGTGGIETQYF
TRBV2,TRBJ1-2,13,CASSEVQNYGYTF
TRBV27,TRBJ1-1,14,CASRPFTENTEAFF
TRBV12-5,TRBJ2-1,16,CASGLVTPSPENEQFF
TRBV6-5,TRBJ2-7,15,CASSNYDDRDYEQYF
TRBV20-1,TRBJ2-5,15,CSASLTGTGEETQYF
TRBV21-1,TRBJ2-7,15,CASMGASGSPYEQYF
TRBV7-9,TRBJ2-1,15,CASSLETSAYNEQFF
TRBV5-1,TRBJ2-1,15,CASSLAGQGSNEQFF
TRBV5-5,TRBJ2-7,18,CASSLGASWVAQSYEQYF
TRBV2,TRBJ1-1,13,CASSGQGNTEAFF
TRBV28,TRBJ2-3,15,CASSSSVPQPDTQYF
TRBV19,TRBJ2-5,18,CASSIFAGGLGAQETQYF
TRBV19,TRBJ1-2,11,CASSRGYGYTF
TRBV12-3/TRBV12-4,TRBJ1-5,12,CASKNSNQPQHF
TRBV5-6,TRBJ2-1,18,CASSLFSRGLRPTSEQFF
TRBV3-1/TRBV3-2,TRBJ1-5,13,CASSPDSNQPQHF
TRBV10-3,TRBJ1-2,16,CAISESPMSNIYGYTF
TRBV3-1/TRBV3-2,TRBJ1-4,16,CASSPGTGATNEKLFF
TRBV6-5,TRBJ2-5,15,CASSHRLDVQETQYF
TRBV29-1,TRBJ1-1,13,CSVESRMNTEAFF
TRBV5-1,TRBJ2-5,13,CASSFSGSETQYF
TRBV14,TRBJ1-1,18,CASSQDGYRRNMNTEAFF
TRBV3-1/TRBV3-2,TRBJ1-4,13,CASSKRGNEKLFF
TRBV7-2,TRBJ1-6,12,CASSRQGSPLHF
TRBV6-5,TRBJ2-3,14,CATGVGQSTDTQYF
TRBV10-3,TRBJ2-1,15,CAISERGGPANEQFF
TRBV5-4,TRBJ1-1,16,CASSLPPGRNVIEAFF
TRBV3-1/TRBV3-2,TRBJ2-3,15,CASNQGVAHTDTQYF
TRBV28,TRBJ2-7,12,CASRGTVNEQYF
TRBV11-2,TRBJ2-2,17,CASSLTKGLADTGELFF
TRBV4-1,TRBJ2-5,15,CASGPEWSPRETQYF
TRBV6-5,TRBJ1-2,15,CASSDDRHGRAGYTF
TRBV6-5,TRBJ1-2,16,CASSYRTTGTQRGYTF
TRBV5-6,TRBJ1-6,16,CASSLGGVDSNSPLHF
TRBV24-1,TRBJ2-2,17,CATSPPEGGPNGGELFF
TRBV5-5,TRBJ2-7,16,CASSLGPGTGPYEQYF
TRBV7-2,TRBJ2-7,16,CASSLVLSGSGGEQYF
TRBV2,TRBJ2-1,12,CASSELFNEQFF
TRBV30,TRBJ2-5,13,CAWSVGQAETQYF
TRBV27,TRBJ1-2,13,CASSPTGEYGYTF
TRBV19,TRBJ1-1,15,CASSLRTGLGTEAFF
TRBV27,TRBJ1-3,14,CASSHLEGGNTIYF
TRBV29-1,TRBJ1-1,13,CSVEAGMNTEAFF
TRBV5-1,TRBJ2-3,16,CASSPLAGTSTDTQYF
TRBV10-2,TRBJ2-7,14,CASSVPGQGDRQYF
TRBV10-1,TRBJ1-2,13,CASSDRGNRGYTF
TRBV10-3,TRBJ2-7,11,CAIWDTYEQYF